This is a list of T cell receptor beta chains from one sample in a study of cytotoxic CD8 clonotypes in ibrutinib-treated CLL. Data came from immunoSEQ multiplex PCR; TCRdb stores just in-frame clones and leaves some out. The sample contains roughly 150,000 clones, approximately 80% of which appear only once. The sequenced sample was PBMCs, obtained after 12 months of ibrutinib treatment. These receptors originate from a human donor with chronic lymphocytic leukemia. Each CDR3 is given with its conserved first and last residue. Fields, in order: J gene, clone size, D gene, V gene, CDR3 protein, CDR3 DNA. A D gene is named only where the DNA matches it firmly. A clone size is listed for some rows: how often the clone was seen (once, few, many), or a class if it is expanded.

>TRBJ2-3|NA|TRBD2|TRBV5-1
CASSLALAGSTDTQYF
TGCGCCAGCAGCTTGGCACTAGCGGGAAGCACAGATACGCAGTATTTT
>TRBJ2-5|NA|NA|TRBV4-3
CASSRSPGQGDGTQYF
TGCGCCAGCAGCCGAAGTCCCGGGCAGGGCGACGGGACCCAGTACTTC
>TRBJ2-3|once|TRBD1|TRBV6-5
CASSSLGQGAADTQYF
TGTGCCAGCAGTTCCCTTGGACAGGGGGCAGCAGATACGCAGTATTTT
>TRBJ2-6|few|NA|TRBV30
CAWSRGAAGANVLTF
TGTGCCTGGAGTAGGGGGGCGGCTGGGGCCAACGTCCTGACTTTC
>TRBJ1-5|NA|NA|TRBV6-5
CASSYGGRTPQHF
TGTGCCAGCAGTTACGGCGGGCGCACACCCCAGCATTTT
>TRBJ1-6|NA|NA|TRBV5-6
CASSLEGYNSPLHF
TGTGCCAGCAGCTTGGAAGGCTATAATTCACCCCTCCACTTT
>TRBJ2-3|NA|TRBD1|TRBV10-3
CAIRKLGQGARTDTQYF
TGTGCCATCAGGAAACTGGGACAGGGGGCACGGACGGATACGCAGTATTTT
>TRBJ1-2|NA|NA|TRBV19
CASSMAGANYGYTF
TGTGCCAGTAGTATGGCAGGAGCTAACTATGGCTACACCTTC
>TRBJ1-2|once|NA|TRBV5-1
CASSLEGEGYTF
TGCGCCAGCAGCTTGGAAGGGGAAGGCTACACCTTC
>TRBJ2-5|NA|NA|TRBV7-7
CASSSQGTETQYF
TGTGCTAGCAGCTCACAAGGGACAGAGACCCAGTACTTC
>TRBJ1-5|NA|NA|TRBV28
CASSLWAIGDQPQHF
TGTGCCAGCAGTTTGTGGGCGATTGGCGATCAGCCCCAGCATTTT
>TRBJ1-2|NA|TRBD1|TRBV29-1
CSVDIPTGDNYGYTF
TGCAGCGTTGACATCCCCACAGGGGATAACTATGGCTACACCTTC
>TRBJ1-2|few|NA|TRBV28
CASRPRGSNYGYTF
TGTGCCAGCAGGCCACGAGGGAGTAACTATGGCTACACCTTC
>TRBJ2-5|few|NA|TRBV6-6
CASSGDQGETQYF
TGTGCCAGCAGCGGGGATCAGGGAGAGACCCAGTACTTC
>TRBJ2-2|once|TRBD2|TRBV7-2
CASSVAGANTGELFF
TGTGCCAGCAGCGTAGCGGGGGCGAACACCGGGGAGCTGTTTTTT
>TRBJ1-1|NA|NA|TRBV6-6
CASRGGSVQNTEAFF
TGTGCCAGCAGGGGGGGGTCGGTCCAGAACACTGAAGCTTTCTTT
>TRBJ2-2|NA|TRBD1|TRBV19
CASARQGRDGELFF
TGTGCCAGCGCTCGACAGGGTAGGGACGGGGAGCTGTTTTTT
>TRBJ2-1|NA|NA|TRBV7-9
CASSSPIGYNEQFF
TGTGCCAGCAGCTCTCCCATTGGATACAATGAGCAGTTCTTC
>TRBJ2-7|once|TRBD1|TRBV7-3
CASSRGTGSHEQYF
TGTGCCAGCAGCCGCGGGACAGGGTCCCACGAGCAGTACTTC
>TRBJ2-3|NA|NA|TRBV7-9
CASSRGSTDTQYF
TGTGCCAGCAGCCGTGGCAGCACAGATACGCAGTATTTT
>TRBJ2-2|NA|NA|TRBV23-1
CASSQPRPPPAQGNTGELFF
TGCGCCAGCAGTCAACCAAGACCACCGCCGGCACAGGGGAACACCGGGGAGCTGTTTTTT
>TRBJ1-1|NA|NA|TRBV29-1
CSAVDSFTEAFF
TGCAGCGCCGTGGACAGTTTCACTGAAGCTTTCTTT
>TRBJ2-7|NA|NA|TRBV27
CASSLKGPTYEQYF
TGTGCCAGCAGTTTAAAGGGCCCTACCTACGAGCAGTACTTC
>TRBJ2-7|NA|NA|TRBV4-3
CASSHQTYSYEQYF
TGCGCCAGCAGCCATCAAACCTACTCCTACGAGCAGTACTTC
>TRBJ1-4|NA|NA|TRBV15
CATSRGTAHNEKLFF
TGTGCCACCAGCAGAGGAACAGCCCATAATGAAAAACTGTTTTTT
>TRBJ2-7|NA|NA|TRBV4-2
CASSRNQGLVNEQYF
TGTGCCAGCAGCCGGAACCAGGGGTTAGTCAACGAGCAGTACTTC
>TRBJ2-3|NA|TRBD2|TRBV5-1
CASSRGGDTDTQYF
TGCGCCAGCAGCCGCGGGGGGGACACAGATACGCAGTATTTT
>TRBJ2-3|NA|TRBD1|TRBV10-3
CAISGSPGQAGTDTQYF
TGTGCCATCAGTGGGTCTCCGGGACAGGCAGGCACAGATACGCAGTATTTT
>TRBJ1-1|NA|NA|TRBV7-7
CASNNSGGGSPNTEAFF
TGTGCCAGCAACAACTCGGGTGGGGGCTCCCCGAACACTGAAGCTTTCTTT
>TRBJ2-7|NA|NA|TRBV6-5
CASSHKAYEQYF
TGTGCCAGCAGTCACAAAGCCTACGAGCAGTACTTC
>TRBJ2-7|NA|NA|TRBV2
CASIRLDNYERYF
TGTGCCAGCATTCGCCTGGATAATTACGAGCGGTACTTC
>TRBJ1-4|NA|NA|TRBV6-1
CASAGWTNEKLFF
TGTGCCAGCGCAGGGTGGACTAATGAAAAACTGTTTTTT
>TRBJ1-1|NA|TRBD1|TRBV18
CASSPSDRGTEAFF
TGTGCCAGCTCACCATCGGACAGGGGCACTGAAGCTTTCTTT
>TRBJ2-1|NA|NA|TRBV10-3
CAISVRLDNEQFF
TGTGCCATCAGTGTAAGGCTAGATAATGAGCAGTTCTTC
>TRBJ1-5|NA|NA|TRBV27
CASSWDSLGNQPQHF
TGTGCCAGCAGTTGGGACTCCTTGGGCAATCAGCCCCAGCATTTT
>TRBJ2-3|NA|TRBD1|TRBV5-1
CASSSDRGVDTQYF
TGCGCCAGCAGCTCGGACAGGGGAGTAGATACGCAGTATTTT
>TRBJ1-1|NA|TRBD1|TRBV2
CASKNRGLMNTEAFF
TGTGCCAGCAAGAACAGGGGCCTTATGAACACTGAAGCTTTCTTT
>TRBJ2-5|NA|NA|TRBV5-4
CASSLKGQETQYF
TGTGCCAGCAGCTTGAAAGGGCAAGAGACCCAGTACTTC
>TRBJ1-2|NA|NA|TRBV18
CASSPTDYGYTF
TGTGCCAGCTCACCAACAGACTATGGCTACACCTTC
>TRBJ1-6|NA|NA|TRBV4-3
CASSQSHGAENSPLHF
TGCGCCAGCAGCCAATCGCATGGGGCAGAGAATTCACCCCTCCACTTT
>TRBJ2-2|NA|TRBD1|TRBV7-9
CASSLRRGTGQTGELFF
TGTGCCAGCAGCTTACGCCGGGGGACAGGGCAAACCGGGGAGCTGTTTTTT
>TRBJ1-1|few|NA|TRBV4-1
CASSQVHNKNTEAFF
TGCGCCAGCAGCCAAGTCCACAATAAGAACACTGAAGCTTTCTTT
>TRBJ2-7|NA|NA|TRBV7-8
CASSLGLEQYF
TGTGCCAGCAGCTTAGGGTTGGAGCAGTACTTC
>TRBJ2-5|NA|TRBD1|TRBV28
CASSPNSGTGGTGGKTQYF
TGTGCCAGCAGTCCTAACTCGGGGACAGGGGGTACCGGGGGAAAGACCCAGTACTTC
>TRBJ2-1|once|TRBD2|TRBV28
CASSLGRGTYNEQFF
TGTGCCAGCAGTTTGGGGCGGGGGACTTACAATGAGCAGTTCTTC
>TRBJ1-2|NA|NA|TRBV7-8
CASSFSQGSYGYTF
TGTGCCAGCAGCTTTTCCCAGGGAAGCTATGGCTACACCTTC
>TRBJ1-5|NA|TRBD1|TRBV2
CASRRGPQPQHF
TGTGCCAGCAGGAGGGGGCCTCAGCCCCAGCATTTT
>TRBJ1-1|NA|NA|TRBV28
CASINRTGRKNTEAFF
TGTGCCAGCATTAACCGAACGGGACGGAAGAACACTGAAGCTTTCTTT
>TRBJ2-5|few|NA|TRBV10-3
CAISDVLGQGQYF
TGTGCCATCAGTGATGTCCTTGGCCAGGGTCAGTACTTC
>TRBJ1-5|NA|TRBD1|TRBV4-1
CASSRGTGDGNQPQHF
TGCGCCAGCAGCCGAGGGACAGGGGATGGCAATCAGCCCCAGCATTTT
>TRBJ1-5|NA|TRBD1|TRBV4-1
CASSQARVMDRVNQPQHF
TGCGCCAGCAGCCAAGCCAGAGTCATGGACAGGGTCAATCAGCCCCAGCATTTT
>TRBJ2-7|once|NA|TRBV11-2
CASTDGGFYEQYF
TGTGCCAGCACGGACGGGGGCTTCTACGAGCAGTACTTC
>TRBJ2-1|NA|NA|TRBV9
CASSVGGTNKEQFF
TGTGCCAGCAGCGTAGGAGGGACAAACAAAGAGCAGTTCTTC
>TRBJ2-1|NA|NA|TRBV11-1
CASSPPGPYNEQFF
TGTGCCAGCAGCCCGCCGGGGCCCTACAATGAGCAGTTCTTC
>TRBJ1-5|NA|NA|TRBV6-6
CASSDPIPNQPQHF
TGTGCCAGCAGTGATCCGATTCCCAATCAGCCCCAGCATTTT